A single sample gave rise to the 22 T cell receptor beta chains below, sequenced in a study of blood T cell repertoires in COVID-19. The repertoire was sequenced with immunoSEQ multiplex PCR; TCRdb's copy has only in-frame clones and lacks some. The sample has approximately 50,000 clones, 88% seen once. The sequenced material came from peripheral blood. Receptors were obtained from a human donor in a cohort sampled during active COVID-19.

This chain connects TRBV5-1 to TRBJ2-7; D gene unclear. The CDR3 spans 15 residues. Germline assignment: CDR1 SGHRS and CDR2 YFSETQ. Trimming removed 0 bases from V and 6 bases from J, with 16 bases in between. The CDR3 protein is CASSLGASLLIEQYF. The DNA for the CDR3 is TGCGCCAGCAGCTTGGGAGCTTCCCTTCTTATCGAGCAGTACTTC. The whole variable domain, filled in from reference TRBV5-1 and TRBJ2-7, reads KAGVTQTPRYLIKTRGQQVTLSCSPISGHRSVSWYQQTPGQGLQFLFEYFSETQRNKGNFPGRFSGRQFSNSRSEMNVSTLELGDSALYLCASSLGASLLIEQYFGPGTRLTVT.

The chain links TRBV19 to TRBJ2-1; TRBD2 agrees at 10 bases. CDR1 and CDR2 (germline): LNHDA, SQIVND (reference sequence). J lost 0 bases, V lost 1 base, and 6 bases had no gene match. This CDR3 is built from 18 residues. This CDR3 is CASSIVGSGGSSYNEQFF. The CDR3 coding sequence is TGTGCCAGTAGTATAGTCGGTAGCGGGGGGTCCTCCTACAATGAGCAGTTCTTC. Full variable domain (remainder filled in from reference TRBV19 and TRBJ2-1): DGGITQSPKYLFRKEGQNVTLSCEQNLNHDAMYWYRQDPGQGLRLIYYSQIVNDFQKGDIAEGYSVSREKKESFPLTVTSAQKNPTAFYLCASSIVGSGGSSYNEQFFGPGTRLTVL.

The V call is TRBV9, the J call TRBJ1-3, with 7 bases fitting TRBD1. Germline V gene data show CDR1 as SGDLS and CDR2 as YYNGEE. V was clipped by 3 bases and J by 0 bases; unmatched bases: 6. The CDR3 runs to 16 residues. The CDR3 bases are TGTGCCAGCAGCGCTACAGGGGAAATCTCTGGAAACACCATATATTTT. It is translated as CASSATGEISGNTIYF.

CDR3 bases: TGCGCCAGCAGCCGAACCCCGGGGGGGGGCGGTTTTGGTAATTCACCCCTCCACTTT. Translating it yields CASSRTPGGGGFGNSPLHF. The chain joins TRBV4-3 to TRBJ1-6, with D possibly TRBD1 on 6 matching bases. Trimming removed 4 bases from V and 6 bases from J, with 25 bases in between. Germline V gene lookup returns CDR1 LGHNA and CDR2 YSLEER. This CDR3 is built from 19 residues.

The chain joins TRBV7-2 to TRBJ2-7; a weak D match, TRBD1 (6 bases). The CDR3 spans 14 residues. V gave up 1 base and J gave up 3 bases, with 10 bases separating them. Germline-derived CDR1 and CDR2 are SGHTA and FQGNSA. The CDR3 here is CASSLEGVGYEQYF. Written as DNA, the CDR3 is TGTGCCAGCAGCTTAGAGGGGGTAGGCTACGAGCAGTACTTC.

The rearrangement links TRBV5-4 to TRBJ2-1; D not resolved. With 4 bases removed from V and 5 bases from J, the gap between germline ends came to 10 bases. This CDR3 comprises 13 residues. CDR1 is SGHNT, CDR2 YYREEE, per germline (reference sequence). The CDR3 DNA follows: TGTGCCAGCAGCACAAACACCGACAATGAGCAGTTCTTC. This translates into CASSTNTDNEQFF.

This clone is a singleton in its sample. The genes are TRBV5-6 and TRBJ1-1; a weak D match, TRBD1 (5 bases). This CDR3 contains 14 residues. CDR1 SGHDT and CDR2 YYEEEE come from the germline V gene. V lost 0 bases and J lost 7, with 13 bases in between. CDR3 sequence: CASSLGSGRGEAFF. The CDR3 DNA reads as TGTGCCAGCAGCTTGGGGTCGGGGCGGGGTGAAGCTTTCTTT.

The CDR3 loop reads CASSPRSTNTGELFF. CDR3 sequence (DNA): TGTGCCAGCAGCCCGAGGAGTACGAACACCGGGGAGCTGTTTTTT. The chain combines TRBV5-4 with TRBJ2-2; D gene ambiguous. CDR3 length: 15 residues. Germline CDR1 is SGHNT and CDR2 is YYREEE (reference sequence). V was cut by 4 bases and J by 0 bases, with 10 bases left in between.

This clone was counted once. The V call is TRBV2, the J call TRBJ1-5; TRBD1 matches at 7 bases. The CDR3 extends over 13 amino acids. Per germline, CDR1 SNHLY and CDR2 FYNNEI. After removal of 5 bases from V and 11 bases from J, the junction contained 9 bases not matched to a gene. CDR3 coding DNA: TGTGCCAGCAGTTCTCAGGGGGGTAGGACCCAGCATTTT. Amino acid sequence: CASSSQGGRTQHF. Full variable domain (outside the CDR3, taken from reference TRBV2 and TRBJ1-5): EPEVTQTPSHQVTQMGQEVILRCVPISNHLYFYWYRQILGQKVEFLVSFYNNEISEKSEIFDDQFSVERPDGSNFTLKIRSTKLEDSAMYFCASSSQGGRTQHFGDGTRLSIL.

A single count supports this clone. The chain employs TRBV28 and TRBJ2-7; TRBD2 matches at 14 bases. The CDR3 is made up of 15 amino acids. In germline, CDR1 is MDHEN, CDR2 SYDVKM. With 6 bases clipped from V and 3 bases from J, the junction kept 4 bases outside the gene matches. The CDR3 spells CASRGGTSGSYEQYF. The CDR3 DNA reads TGTGCCAGCAGGGGGGGGACTAGCGGGAGCTACGAGCAGTACTTC.

The chain carries TRBV11-1 and TRBJ1-2; 11 bases are shared with TRBD1. Germline lookup yields CDR1 SGHAT and CDR2 FQDESV (reference sequence). CDR3 length: 15 amino acids. The junction had 7 bases not matched to a gene; V was cut back by 6 bases and J by 4 bases. The CDR3, as DNA: TGTGCCAGCAGTATCGGACAGGGGGCCGTCTATGGCTACACCTTC. This sequence encodes CASSIGQGAVYGYTF.

In nucleotides, the CDR3 is TGCGCCAGCAGCTTGGGGTTGCGGGAGGGCCGCCGGAATGAGCAGTTCTTC. Protein sequence: CASSLGLREGRRNEQFF. The gene calls are TRBV5-1 and TRBJ2-1; 9 nucleotides align to TRBD2. CDR1 is SGHRS, CDR2 YFSETQ, per germline. The CDR3 runs 17 residues. V gave up 0 bases and J gave up 7 bases; unmatched junction bases: 11.

Notes on this clone: One end of the junction does not line up with germline, which may come from a read error. The genes are TRBV12-3 or TRBV12-4 and TRBJ2-1, with D unresolved. CDR3 size: 12 residues. The CDR3 DNA sequence: TGTGCCAGCAGTCACCGACGGCGAGGATCAATCTTC. It codes for CASSHRRRGSIF.

This sequence joins TRBV3-1 (or the pseudogene TRBV3-2) and TRBJ2-7; 11 positions match TRBD2. The CDR3 contains 16 residues. The germline gives CDR1 LGHDT, CDR2 YNNKEL (reference sequence). The junction had 10 bases not matched to a gene; V was cut back by 2 bases and J by 7 bases. CDR3 in amino acids: CASSQFLAGGLGEQYF. The CDR3 nucleotides are TGTGCCAGCAGCCAATTTCTAGCGGGGGGCCTGGGGGAGCAGTACTTC.

The chain uses TRBV5-6 and TRBJ2-2, with TRBD1 matching over 7 bases. The CDR3 sequence is 15 residues long. CDR1 is SGHDT and CDR2 is YYEEEE in the germline V gene. Germline trimming cut 1 base from V and 3 bases from J; bases unmatched to any gene: 3. The CDR3 is CASSLRGRHTGELFF. CDR3 DNA: TGTGCCAGCAGCTTGAGGGGGCGGCACACCGGGGAGCTGTTTTTT.

This chain joins TRBV14 and TRBJ2-7; tentative D call: TRBD1 (6 bases). The CDR3 contains 15 residues. Looked up from germline, CDR1 is SGHDN and CDR2 is FVKESK. The V end lost 1 base, the J end lost 2 bases, and 12 bases lay between the germline ends. The CDR3 loop is CASSQGGQFPYEQYF. CDR3 coding DNA: TGTGCCAGCAGCCAAGGAGGACAGTTCCCCTACGAGCAGTACTTC.

This clone was recorded a few times. This rearrangement joins TRBV4-1 to TRBJ1-2; D possibly corresponds to TRBD1 (5 bases). Germline CDR1 reads MGHRA; CDR2 reads YSYEKL. The CDR3 is made up of 15 amino acids. Trimming left V 2 bases short and J 7 bases short, with 17 bases between. CDR3 amino acids: CASSQPSQDFGGYTF. The DNA for the CDR3 is TGCGCCAGCAGCCAACCTTCACAGGATTTTGGTGGCTACACCTTC.

J is TRBJ2-2 and V is TRBV5-4; unclear D gene. The germline gives CDR1 SGHNT, CDR2 YYREEE (reference sequence). The CDR3 sequence is 15 residues long. Trimming removed 0 bases from V and 6 bases from J, with 12 bases in between. The CDR3 here is CASSLDPSRAGELFF. For the CDR3, the DNA is TGTGCCAGCAGCTTGGACCCCTCTCGAGCCGGGGAGCTGTTTTTT.

The chain couples TRBV10-3 to TRBJ2-1, with a possible D match to TRBD2 (5 bases). Germline lookup yields CDR1 ENHRY and CDR2 SYGVKD. Trimming took 6 bases from V and 4 from J, leaving 13 bases between them. This CDR3 is built from 14 residues. The CDR3 DNA is TGTGCCATCAGAAACGACGGGAATTACAATGAGCAGTTCTTC. Translated, it gives CAIRNDGNYNEQFF.

The chain has TRBV30 and TRBJ1-1; D is unresolved. The CDR3 is 14 residues long. The V gene's germline CDR1 is GTSNPN and CDR2 SVGIG (reference sequence). Between the trimmed V and J ends, which lost 3 bases and 3 bases, there was a span of 14 bases. In DNA form, the CDR3 reads TGTGCCTGGAGCTCTGGCTCAATTGACACTGAAGCTTTCTTT. Translated, it gives CAWSSGSIDTEAFF.

The genes are TRBV5-8 and TRBJ1-6; 10 bases are shared with TRBD1. Germline-derived CDR1 and CDR2 are SGHTS and YDEGEE. The CDR3 is 15 residues long. The J segment lost 6 bases and the V segment lost 3 bases, leaving 3 bases of the junction unmatched. CDR3 nucleotide sequence: TGTGCCAGCAGCTATGGACAGGGGGGTAATTCACCCCTCCACTTT. Its protein product is CASSYGQGGNSPLHF. The complete variable domain, with remaining parts taken from reference TRBV5-8 and TRBJ1-6, reads EAGVTQSPTHLIKTRGQQATLRCSPISGHTSVYWYQQALGLGLQFLLWYDEGEERNRGNFPPRFSGRQFPNYSSELNVNALELEDSALYLCASSYGQGGNSPLHFGNGTRLTVT.

This chain uses TRBV18 with TRBJ2-1; D might be TRBD1 (6 bases). From germline, CDR1 is KGHSH and CDR2 LQKENI. The CDR3 length is 14 residues. The V end was cut by 3 bases, the J end by 9 bases, with 15 bases between. The CDR3 bases are TGTGCCAGCTCACCTCCACAGGGACCGGGTGAGCAGTTCTTC. The encoded protein is CASSPPQGPGEQFF. The complete variable domain, with remaining parts taken from reference TRBV18 and TRBJ2-1, reads NAGVMQNPRHLVRRRGQEARLRCSPMKGHSHVYWYRQLPEEGLKFMVYLQKENIIDESGMPKERFSAEFPKEGPSILRIQQVVRGDSAAYFCASSPPQGPGEQFFGPGTRLTVL.